The 27 T cell receptor beta chains given below trace back to one sample, sequenced in a study of blood T cell repertoires in COVID-19. Clones were read by immunoSEQ multiplex PCR, and TCRdb kept only the in-frame ones, dropping some. In the table there are a few hundred thousand clones, around 84% of which are singletons. The sequenced sample was PBMCs or T cells enriched from blood (not recorded which). The receptors stem from a man aged 30 to 45 with acute COVID-19.

V and J are TRBV15 and TRBJ2-5, with D possibly being TRBD1 (7 bases). Germline V gene lookup returns CDR1 LNHNV and CDR2 YYDKDF (reference sequence). The CDR3 loop spans 15 amino acids. The V end was cut by 5 bases, the J end by 1 base, with 14 bases between. For the CDR3, the DNA is TGTGCCACCAGCGGAGGCGGGACAGCCCAAGAGACCCAGTACTTC. It specifies CATSGGGTAQETQYF.

The chain joins TRBV5-6 to TRBJ1-4; 7 bases match TRBD1. This CDR3 is built from 15 residues. Trimming removed 4 bases from V and 5 bases from J; junction bases left unmatched: 8. CDR1 SGHDT and CDR2 YYEEEE come from the germline V gene. CDR3 nucleotide sequence: TGTGCCAGCAGCCCTGGGGACAGACTAAATGAAAAACTGTTTTTT. Its protein is CASSPGDRLNEKLFF. The variable domain in full, completed from reference TRBV5-6 and TRBJ1-4, reads DAGVTQSPTHLIKTRGQQVTLRCSPKSGHDTVSWYQQALGQGPQFIFQYYEEEERQRGNFPDRFSGHQFPNYSSELNVNALLLGDSALYLCASSPGDRLNEKLFFGSGTQLSVL.

This clone was picked up a small number of times. The chain joins TRBV4-2 to TRBJ1-3; the match to TRBD1 covers 11 bases. CDR1 LGHNA and CDR2 YNFKEQ come from the germline V gene. V lost 5 bases and J lost 2; bases outside the gene matches: 5. The CDR3 spans 16 residues. The CDR3 DNA sequence: TGTGCCAGCAGCGAAGGACAGGGGGCGACTGGAAACACCATATATTTT. Its protein is CASSEGQGATGNTIYF.

This clone was counted a single time. The chain recombines TRBV7-2 with TRBJ2-1; D remains unclear. The ends were cut back, 5 bases at V and 5 bases at J, with 10 bases in the middle. Germline lookup yields CDR1 SGHTA and CDR2 FQGNSA. This CDR3 has 13 residues. The CDR3 DNA reads as TGTGCCAGCAGCCCCCTTACGGACAATGAGCAGTTCTTC. Translating gives CASSPLTDNEQFF.

This clone appeared once. The rearrangement links TRBV7-9 to TRBJ1-1, with D unresolved. Trimming stripped 7 bases from V and 3 bases from J, with 15 bases between. Germline V lookup: CDR1 SEHNR, CDR2 FQNEAQ (reference sequence). The length of the CDR3 is 14 residues. CDR3 region: CASNSKGSDTEAFF. The CDR3 DNA sequence: TGTGCCAGCAATAGTAAAGGAAGCGACACTGAAGCTTTCTTT.

This chain links TRBV6-5 with TRBJ1-6; 11 bases agree with TRBD1. Per germline, CDR1 MNHEY and CDR2 SVGAGI. V dropped 2 bases and J dropped 10; count of bases not matched to a gene: 4. This CDR3 has 15 residues. CDR3 sequence: CASSYGQGAGSPLHF. Written as DNA, the CDR3 is TGTGCCAGCAGTTACGGACAGGGGGCTGGGTCACCCCTCCACTTT.

The CDR3 protein is CAWNTGQETQYF. The CDR3 DNA reads as TGTGCCTGGAATACAGGACAAGAGACCCAGTACTTC. The V gene is TRBV30, the J gene TRBJ2-5; TRBD1 is a possible D gene (5 bases). The V and J ends lost 4 bases and 2 bases respectively, with 8 bases between them. The CDR3 runs to 12 residues. Germline V CDR1 and CDR2: GTSNPN, SVGIG (reference sequence).

This clone showed up just once. The V gene is TRBV12-3 or TRBV12-4, the J gene TRBJ1-2; the D gene is possibly TRBD1 (5 bases). Trimming took off 6 bases at V and 5 bases at J, with 13 bases between the two ends. This CDR3 has 13 residues. CDR3 in amino acids: CASRSREGYGYTF. CDR3 bases: TGTGCCAGCAGGTCTAGGGAGGGGTATGGCTACACCTTC.

This clone has just a few counts. This sequence joins TRBV28 and TRBJ1-2; TRBD1 matches 7 bases. CDR1 is MDHEN and CDR2 is SYDVKM in the germline V gene. The ends lost 6 bases at V and 4 bases at J; junction bases unmatched: 5. CDR3 size: 13 residues. CDR3 residues: CASRTGTVYGYTF. Here the CDR3 DNA reads TGTGCCAGCAGAACTGGGACAGTCTATGGCTACACCTTC.

This clone has just a few counts. The V call is TRBV15, the J call TRBJ2-3, with D possibly TRBD2 on 5 matching bases. Between the trimmed V and J ends, which lost 8 bases and 1 base, there was a span of 13 bases. Germline-derived CDR1 and CDR2 are LNHNV and YYDKDF (reference sequence). The CDR3 consists of 14 residues. CDR3 amino acids: CATQMVGGTDTQYF. The CDR3 nucleotides are TGTGCCACCCAAATGGTCGGGGGCACAGATACGCAGTATTTT.

The chain uses TRBV9 and TRBJ2-5, with TRBD1 matching over 7 bases. V gave up 3 bases and J gave up 5 bases; unmatched junction bases: 4. The CDR3 loop spans 13 amino acids. Germline CDR1 is SGDLS and CDR2 is YYNGEE. The CDR3: CASSGQGLETQYF. The CDR3 region has the DNA TGTGCCAGCAGCGGACAGGGTTTGGAGACCCAGTACTTC.

The rearrangement links TRBV24-1 to TRBJ2-5, with 10 bases lining up with TRBD2. The V segment lost 5 bases and the J segment 1 base; nucleotides outside the gene matches: 6. From germline, CDR1 is KGHDR and CDR2 SFDVKD. The CDR3 runs to 16 residues. The CDR3 DNA sequence: TGTGCCACCAGTGGGGTCGGACTAGCGGTCCAAGAGACCCAGTACTTC. Translating it yields CATSGVGLAVQETQYF.

The rearrangement joins TRBV7-2 to TRBJ2-6, with 8 bases fitting TRBD2. J gave up 2 bases and V 2 bases, and 5 bases lay outside the gene matches. The CDR3 has 17 amino acids. Germline-derived CDR1 and CDR2 are SGHTA and FQGNSA. CDR3 bases: TGTGCCAGCAGCTTACAAGCGGGGGAGACTGGGGCCAACGTCCTGACTTTC. It is translated as CASSLQAGETGANVLTF.

The rearrangement links TRBV14 to TRBJ2-1; weak D call: TRBD2 (6 bases). This CDR3 contains 15 residues. Trimming took off 1 base at V and 0 bases at J, with 7 bases between the two ends. Germline V gene data show CDR1 as SGHDN and CDR2 as FVKESK. CDR3 protein: CASSQAGGSYNEQFF. The CDR3 DNA follows: TGTGCCAGCAGCCAAGCCGGGGGCTCCTACAATGAGCAGTTCTTC. Full variable domain (missing parts from reference TRBV14 and TRBJ2-1): EAGVTQFPSHSVIEKGQTVTLRCDPISGHDNLYWYRRVMGKEIKFLLHFVKESKQDESGMPNNRFLAERTGGTYSTLKVQPAELEDSGVYFCASSQAGGSYNEQFFGPGTRLTVL.

This clone came up a few times. The sample has other DNA sequences that encode this CDR3 too. V usage is TRBV27 and J usage is TRBJ1-1, with a tentative D call TRBD1 (5 bases). The CDR3 length is 13 residues. The V end lost 7 bases, the J end lost 0 bases, and 9 bases lay between the germline ends. From germline, CDR1 is MNHEY and CDR2 SMNVEV (reference sequence). The DNA of the CDR3 is TGTGCCAGCACTCAGGGAATGAACACTGAAGCTTTCTTT. Its protein is CASTQGMNTEAFF.

This clone was counted a few times. The chain uses TRBV9 and TRBJ2-2; 7 bases map to TRBD1. V trimming: 4 bases; J trimming: 4 bases; junction bases outside the gene matches: 7. CDR1 and CDR2 (germline): SGDLS, YYNGEE. The CDR3 has 15 residues. CDR3 sequence: CASSQQGSGTGELFF. Here the CDR3 DNA reads TGTGCCAGCAGCCAACAGGGGTCCGGCACCGGGGAGCTGTTTTTT.

The CDR3: CASSISIEGYEQYV. The CDR3 bases are TGTGCCAGCAGCATTAGCATAGAAGGCTACGAGCAGTACGTC. This chain connects TRBV7-2 to TRBJ2-7; the D is unclear. The CDR3 runs 14 residues. Per the germline V gene, CDR1 is SGHTA and CDR2 is FQGNSA. Trimming removed 5 bases at V and 3 bases at J, with 14 bases between.

The chain combines TRBV28 with TRBJ2-1, with a possible D match to TRBD1 (6 bases). This CDR3 has 16 amino acids. CDR1 is MDHEN, CDR2 SYDVKM, per germline. Between the trimmed V and J ends, which lost 6 bases and 5 bases, there was a span of 20 bases. The CDR3 loop reads CASSLVLQGSNNEQFF. Written as DNA, the CDR3 is TGTGCCAGCAGCCTGGTATTACAGGGTTCCAACAATGAGCAGTTCTTC.

Concerning this clone: The conserved closing phenylalanine or tryptophan is absent in this CDR3, likely reflecting a read error. No DNA is shown, since the ends of the CDR3 on it are uncertain; the CDR3 is the one TCRdb lists. V and J are TRBV18 and TRBJ1-1; the D segment call TRBD1 is taken from the table without a DNA check. The CDR3 numbers 12 amino acids, ends counted. Germline values: CDR1 KGHSH, CDR2 LQKENI. CDR3 sequence reads: CASSPGDSTPGV.

The chain links TRBV7-2 to TRBJ1-3; TRBD1 is a possible D gene (6 bases). Between the trimmed V and J ends, which lost 5 bases and 4 bases, there was a span of 9 bases. Germline CDR1 SGHTA, CDR2 FQGNSA. CDR3 length: 13 residues. CDR3 sequence reads: CASSPTGGNTIYF. The DNA for the CDR3 is TGTGCCAGCAGCCCCACAGGGGGAAACACCATATATTTT.

The chain recombines TRBV3-1 (or the pseudogene TRBV3-2) with TRBJ1-1, with D unresolved. Deletions cut 1 base from V and 3 bases from J, with 9 bases between. This CDR3 has 14 amino acids. The germline V gene has CDR1 LGHDT and CDR2 YNNKEL (reference sequence). CDR3 DNA sequence: TGTGCCAGCAGCCAAGGTGCCAGATACACTGAAGCTTTCTTT. It yields the protein CASSQGARYTEAFF.

V and J are TRBV11-2 and TRBJ2-7; possible D gene TRBD2, 5 bases. The CDR3 extends over 13 amino acids. Deletions cut 4 bases from V and 6 bases from J, with 13 bases between. Germline CDR1 reads SGHAT; CDR2 reads FQNNGV. CDR3 coding DNA: TGTGCCAGCAGCTCGTTCTTCCGGGGCGAGCAGTACGTC. Its protein is CASSSFFRGEQYV.

In this sample, this clone turned up once. The chain uses TRBV6-5 and TRBJ1-5, with 7 bases fitting TRBD1. Looked up from germline, CDR1 is MNHEY and CDR2 is SVGAGI. The CDR3 length is 14 residues. Trimming cost V 6 bases and J 1 base; bases outside gene matches: 3. The CDR3 region has the DNA TGTGCCAGCAGCGGGGGACAGAGCAATCAGCCCCAGCATTTT. Residues: CASSGGQSNQPQHF.

This clone was recorded a few times. The J gene is TRBJ2-7, the V gene TRBV7-2; TRBD1 matches 7 bases. Germline V gene sequence: CDR1 SGHTA, CDR2 FQGNSA. The CDR3 totals 13 residues. Losses at the gene ends were 3 bases for V and 5 bases for J; bases not matched to a gene: 4. The CDR3 DNA reads as TGTGCCAGCAGCTTTACAGGGGTAAACGAGCAGTACGTC. Its protein is CASSFTGVNEQYV.

The CDR3 region is CSVSDRVNTEAFF. Written as DNA, the CDR3 is TGCAGCGTTTCTGACAGGGTAAACACTGAAGCTTTCTTT. The chain carries TRBV29-1 and TRBJ1-1; 7 bases fit TRBD1. The V segment lost 5 bases and the J segment 2 bases; nucleotides outside the gene matches: 5. CDR3 size: 13 residues. CDR1 SQVTM and CDR2 ANQGSEA come from the germline V gene.

The V gene is TRBV12-3 or TRBV12-4, the J gene TRBJ1-2; a possible D gene is TRBD1 (6 bases). This CDR3 spans 13 amino acids. V gave up 7 bases and J gave up 8 bases, with 17 bases separating them. The CDR3: CASTSMGARGYTF. The CDR3, as DNA: TGTGCCAGCACCTCCATGGGGGCGCGGGGCTACACCTTC.

The chain is built from TRBV7-9 and TRBJ2-5; D is possibly TRBD1 (5 bases). This CDR3 spans 14 amino acids. Germline V gene sequence: CDR1 SEHNR, CDR2 FQNEAQ (reference sequence). Deletions cut 2 bases from V and 4 bases from J, with 11 bases between. The DNA for the CDR3 is TGTGCCAGCAGCTTACAGGGTATGGGAGAGACCCAGTACTTC. This translates into CASSLQGMGETQYF.